This entry is about one T cell receptor (beta chain). Its antigen is not identified. Libraries were prepared by immunoSEQ multiplex PCR; TCRdb keeps only in-frame clonotypes and omits some of them. The data contain 180,000 or so clones, more than 75% of them singletons. The data stem from a study of cytomegalovirus exposure and HLA in healthy donors. Findings and caveats of the study: A few chains linked to CMV were shown in vitro to be specific for CMV antigens.

Trimming shortened V by 4 bases and J by 7 bases, and 6 bases separated the two germline ends. The CDR3 is 10 amino acids. Germline CDR1 is DFQATT and CDR2 is SNEGSKA (reference sequence). This TCR was recovered from a man aged 25-45 years in good health and CMV-seropositive. Sequencing used PBMCs. The chain employs TRBV20-1 and TRBJ2-3; D unresolved. The DNA of the CDR3 is TGCAGTGCTATACTCAATACGCAGTATTTT. It codes for CSAILNTQYF.